The clone carrying this TCR beta chain came up once. Its antigen is currently unknown. Method: immunoSEQ multiplex PCR; TCRdb's copy keeps in-frame clones and lacks some. The sample carries about 100,000 clones, around 89% recorded once. This sample was taken from a study of OX40 agonist ivuxolimab in advanced cancers. The wider study: Under the entry rules, prior anti-PD-1, anti-PD-L1 or anti-CTLA-4 therapy was allowed, and less than 50% had some. Whole-study results and caveats: The mean number of expanded clones was higher in CD8+ T cells than in CD4+. Still undetermined is the antigen specificity of the expanded peripheral T cells. Some of the lowest clonal expansion was seen in partial responders at 0.1-3.0 mg/kg.

CDR1 and CDR2 (germline): SSHAT, FNYEAQ (reference sequence). The CDR3 extends over 15 amino acids. V shed 2 bases, J shed 0 bases, and the junction held 2 bases outside the gene matches. The receptor's source is an adult with an advanced solid tumor such as melanoma, head and neck, liver or kidney cancer. The chain combines TRBV7-7 with TRBJ2-7; 9 bases align to TRBD2. The specimen comprised CD4+ or CD8+ T cells sorted from blood, sampled in a trial of the OX40 agonist ivuxolimab. CDR3 loop: CASSLNSGGSYEQYF. The DNA for the CDR3 is TGTGCCAGCAGCTTAAATAGCGGGGGCTCCTACGAGCAGTACTTC.